These 30 T cell receptor beta chains share one sample of origin, sequenced in a study of blood T cells in healthy people across ages. A sample-barcoded 5' primer and a J-beta primer mix were used in a second PCR of roughly 7 to 11 cycles. TCRdb redid the calling of the 5' RACE reads with MiXCR, one entry per CDR3 protein. The data show 660,000 or so distinct CDR3 sequences, with 58% seen just once and 30% to 45% held by the top ten. The sample consisted of blood. The receptors were sampled from a man in his 60s in good health.

The gene calls are TRBV6-2 or TRBV6-3 and TRBJ2-3; the D call may be TRBD1 or TRBD2 (6 bases each). Germline loops: CDR1 MNHEY, CDR2 SVGEGT. The CDR3 runs to 16 residues. Trimming removed 5 bases at V and 0 bases at J, with 15 bases between. CDR3 loop: CASSPRGARSTDTQYF. Here the CDR3 DNA reads TGTGCCAGCAGTCCTAGGGGGGCTAGGAGCACAGATACGCAGTATTTT.

This chain joins TRBV3-1 and TRBJ2-3; no reliable D call. The CDR3 has 16 amino acids. V was trimmed by 6 bases and J by 3 bases, leaving 19 bases between them. Germline assignment: CDR1 LGHDT and CDR2 YNNKEL (reference sequence). The CDR3 sequence is CASSPRLTFGTDTQYF. For the CDR3, the DNA is TGTGCCAGCAGTCCACGACTGACCTTCGGAACAGATACGCAGTATTTT.

This clonotype was seen a single time. This chain joins TRBV6-1 and TRBJ2-3; TRBD2 matches at 8 bases. The V gene's germline CDR1 is MNHNS and CDR2 SASEGT. The junction had 13 bases not matched to a gene; V was cut back by 6 bases and J by 2 bases. This CDR3 spans 17 amino acids. CDR3 residues: CASSAAGASGFTDTQYF. In DNA, the CDR3 is TGTGCCAGCAGCGCCGCGGGGGCTAGCGGGTTCACAGATACGCAGTATTTT.

The gene calls are TRBV7-2 and TRBJ2-3; D ambiguous. Trimming shortened V by 1 base and J by 1 base, and 9 bases separated the two germline ends. Germline values: CDR1 SGHTA, CDR2 FQGNSA. CDR3 size: 15 residues. As DNA, the CDR3 is TGTGCCAGCAGCTTAGTAAGGGAACGCACAGATACGCAGTATTTT. Its protein product is CASSLVRERTDTQYF.

The gene calls are TRBV12-3 or TRBV12-4 and TRBJ1-6, with a possible D match to TRBD1 (5 bases). Trimming stripped 11 bases from V and 4 bases from J, with 18 bases between. The CDR3 has 15 amino acids. The CDR3 loop is CASGGGSGYNSPLHF. The CDR3 nucleotides are TGTGCCTCGGGGGGAGGGTCGGGGTATAATTCACCCCTCCACTTT.

This clonotype was counted between two and nine times. This sequence joins TRBV9 and TRBJ2-7; D ambiguous. Germline CDR1 reads SGDLS; CDR2 reads YYNGEE. V was shortened by 0 bases and J by 6 bases, with 16 bases between the two germline ends. The CDR3 runs 15 residues. The CDR3: CASSVVPTRDGEQYF. The CDR3 DNA reads as TGTGCCAGCAGCGTAGTCCCGACTCGCGACGGCGAGCAGTACTTC.

This sequence joins TRBV12-3 or TRBV12-4 and TRBJ1-6; a weak D match, TRBD1 (5 bases). This CDR3 region has 14 residues. V was pared by 3 bases and J by 8 bases, with 11 bases between. Written as DNA, the CDR3 is TGTGCCAGCAGTTTTGGGACTTCTCATTCACCCCTCCACTTT. As protein: CASSFGTSHSPLHF.

CDR3 sequence (DNA): TGTGCCAGCAGTGAATTAAGAGTGACCCAGTACTTC. This sequence encodes CASSELRVTQYF. The chain is built from TRBV25-1 and TRBJ2-5; D uncertain. The germline V gene encodes CDR1 MGHDK and CDR2 SYGVNS. The CDR3 has 12 residues. V lost 1 base and J lost 7, with 7 bases in between.

This sequence joins TRBV14 and TRBJ2-7; 10 positions match TRBD2. V lost 0 bases, J lost 2 bases, and 10 bases stayed unmatched. Germline CDR1 SGHDN, CDR2 FVKESK. This CDR3 comprises 18 residues. The CDR3 sequence is CASSQDRQRGGGTYEQYF. CDR3 nucleotide sequence: TGTGCCAGCAGCCAAGATAGGCAGCGGGGGGGAGGGACCTACGAGCAGTACTTC.

This chain links TRBV2 with TRBJ2-5; 9 bases fit TRBD1. Trimming cost V 5 bases and J 11 bases; bases outside gene matches: 15. The germline CDR1 and CDR2 sequences are SNHLY and FYNNEI. The CDR3 contains 15 residues. The CDR3 protein is CASSLTGGARNEQYF. The CDR3 nucleotides are TGTGCCAGCAGTCTTACAGGGGGCGCGCGGAATGAGCAGTACTTC.

This sequence joins TRBV5-1 and TRBJ2-1, with 8 bases that match TRBD2. There are 14 residues in the CDR3. Germline values: CDR1 SGHRS, CDR2 YFSETQ. V trimming: 4 bases; J trimming: 8 bases; junction bases outside the gene matches: 8. CDR3 DNA sequence: TGCGCCAGCAGCCTCGGGGGGGCGTCGGATGAGCAGTTCTTC. It encodes CASSLGGASDEQFF.

As to this clonotype: A read error may produce the germline difference seen at one junction end. The chain uses TRBV3-1 and TRBJ2-1; possibly TRBD1 or TRBD2 for D (5 bases each). Per the germline V gene, CDR1 is LGHDT and CDR2 is YNNKEL (reference sequence). The CDR3 loop spans 13 amino acids. CDR3 DNA sequence: TGTGCCAGCAGCCCCAGGGCCCGGGATGAGCGGTTCTTC. It codes for CASSPRARDERFF.

This clonotype was seen only once. V and J are TRBV20-1 and TRBJ1-1; D remains ambiguous. V was shortened by 4 bases and J by 1 base, with 13 bases between the two germline ends. Germline CDR1 DFQATT, CDR2 SNEGSKA (reference sequence). This CDR3 comprises 14 residues. The CDR3 loop is CSAKLARRNTEAFF. The CDR3 bases are TGCAGTGCTAAATTGGCGCGTCGGAACACTGAAGCTTTCTTT.

V is TRBV11-2 and J is TRBJ2-1, with TRBD1 identical over 9 bases. Germline V CDR1 and CDR2: SGHAT, FQNNGV. V trimming: 5 bases; J trimming: 5 bases; junction bases outside the gene matches: 10. This CDR3 comprises 16 residues. In nucleotides, the CDR3 is TGTGCCAGCAGCCCAGCCCGACAGGGGGGAAACAATGAGCAGTTCTTC. It encodes CASSPARQGGNNEQFF.

The J gene is TRBJ2-7, the V gene TRBV6-2 or TRBV6-3; 7 bases align to TRBD2. The J segment lost 2 bases and the V segment lost 6 bases, leaving 4 bases of the junction unmatched. The CDR3 has 13 amino acids. Per germline, CDR1 MNHEY and CDR2 SVGEGT. CDR3 DNA sequence: TGTGCCAGCAGGCGGGGGAGCCCCTACGAGCAGTACTTC. The encoded protein is CASRRGSPYEQYF.

The chain couples TRBV28 to TRBJ1-2, with TRBD1 matching over 7 bases. The CDR3 runs 14 residues. The J segment lost 3 bases and the V segment lost 6 bases, leaving 7 bases of the junction unmatched. CDR1 is MDHEN, CDR2 SYDVKM, per germline. CDR3 sequence: CASRQGGAHYGYTF. In DNA form, the CDR3 reads TGTGCCAGCAGACAAGGGGGCGCCCACTATGGCTACACCTTC.

The table lists this clonotype with a few counts. The V and J genes are TRBV5-1 and TRBJ2-1; D might be TRBD2 (6 bases). Trimming left V 6 bases short and J 4 bases short, with 14 bases between. Germline V gene sequence: CDR1 SGHRS, CDR2 YFSETQ. This CDR3 has 14 amino acids. This CDR3 is CASNSGEPYNEQFF. Here the CDR3 DNA reads TGCGCCAGCAACTCGGGGGAGCCTTACAATGAGCAGTTCTTC.

V usage is TRBV10-3 and J usage is TRBJ1-4; weak D call: TRBD1 (5 bases). CDR3 length equals 13 residues. V was trimmed by 9 bases and J by 8 bases, leaving 16 bases between them. The germline CDR1 and CDR2 sequences are ENHRY and SYGVKD. The CDR3 protein is CAMGEMAREKLFF. DNA for the CDR3: TGTGCCATGGGGGAGATGGCTCGAGAAAAACTGTTTTTT.

The chain carries TRBV27 and TRBJ2-5, with TRBD1 as a possible D gene (6 bases). The V gene lost 6 bases and the J gene lost 7 bases, with 15 bases spanning the gap. The V gene's germline CDR1 is MNHEY and CDR2 SMNVEV (reference sequence). CDR3 length: 13 residues. The CDR3 DNA follows: TGTGCCAGCAGGCCGGGACAAAGGGGGACCCAGTACTTC. It specifies CASRPGQRGTQYF.

As DNA, the CDR3 is TGCGCCAGCAGCTTGGAGGGGGTCAAGACTTCACCCCTCCACTTT. Translation: CASSLEGVKTSPLHF. The chain carries TRBV5-1 and TRBJ1-6, with D possibly TRBD1 on 6 matching bases. The V and J ends lost 0 bases and 9 bases respectively, with 13 bases between them. This CDR3 has 15 amino acids. From germline, CDR1 is SGHRS and CDR2 YFSETQ. Using reference TRBV5-1 and TRBJ1-6 for the parts outside the CDR3, the full variable domain is KAGVTQTPRYLIKTRGQQVTLSCSPISGHRSVSWYQQTPGQGLQFLFEYFSETQRNKGNFPGRFSGRQFSNSRSEMNVSTLELGDSALYLCASSLEGVKTSPLHFGNGTRLTVT.

The V call is TRBV7-8, the J call TRBJ2-7; D is uncertain. The CDR3 is made up of 14 amino acids. The V gene's germline CDR1 is SGHVS and CDR2 FQNEAQ. Trimming took off 2 bases at V and 0 bases at J, with 8 bases between the two ends. CDR3 coding DNA: TGTGCCAGCAGCTTATTTGGCACCTCCTACGAGCAGTACTTC. The encoded protein is CASSLFGTSYEQYF.

CDR3 DNA sequence: TGCAGTGCCCGAAGGGCTAGCGGGAACACAGATACGCAGTATTTT. Its translation: CSARRASGNTDTQYF. The chain uses TRBV20-1 and TRBJ2-3; TRBD2 agrees at 9 bases. The germline CDR1 and CDR2 sequences are DFQATT and SNEGSKA (reference sequence). CDR3 size: 15 residues. The ends lost 6 bases at V and 2 bases at J; junction bases unmatched: 9.

This clonotype turned up a few times. CDR3 protein: CASSRGSVEGNYGYTF. The CDR3 nucleotides are TGTGCCAGCAGCCGGGGATCTGTTGAGGGAAACTATGGCTACACCTTC. The V call is TRBV3-1, the J call TRBJ1-2, with no clear D. The CDR3 has 16 residues. The V and J ends lost 4 bases and 2 bases respectively, with 17 bases between them. CDR1 is LGHDT, CDR2 YNNKEL, per germline (reference sequence).

This chain connects TRBV7-2 to TRBJ2-1; a possible D gene is TRBD1 (6 bases). Germline assignment: CDR1 SGHTA and CDR2 FQGNSA. The CDR3 contains 15 residues. The ends were cut back, 1 base at V and 6 bases at J, with 13 bases in the middle. CDR3: CASSLGGGPTNEQFF. CDR3 coding DNA: TGTGCCAGCAGCTTAGGTGGGGGCCCTACCAATGAGCAGTTCTTC.

The chain uses TRBV20-1 and TRBJ2-5; D may match TRBD1 or TRBD2 (5 bases each). V was shortened by 3 bases and J by 5 bases, with 22 bases between the two germline ends. Germline CDR1 is DFQATT and CDR2 is SNEGSKA (reference sequence). This CDR3 comprises 16 residues. The CDR3 is CSARSPANGDGETQYF. The CDR3 DNA reads TGCAGTGCTAGGTCCCCCGCAAACGGGGACGGGGAGACCCAGTACTTC.

The gene calls are TRBV29-1 and TRBJ2-3; D gene unclear. Per germline, CDR1 SQVTM and CDR2 ANQGSEA. V was trimmed by 3 bases and J by 2 bases, leaving 6 bases between them. The length of the CDR3 is 12 residues. The DNA for the CDR3 is TGCAGCGTTGACGGGCTCACAGATACGCAGTATTTT. It codes for CSVDGLTDTQYF.

The rearrangement links TRBV3-1 to TRBJ1-6; D might be TRBD1 (5 bases). CDR3 length: 14 residues. Between the trimmed V and J ends, which lost 7 bases and 5 bases, there was a span of 12 bases. Germline CDR1 LGHDT, CDR2 YNNKEL (reference sequence). The CDR3 loop is CASTPGLHNSPLHF. CDR3 nucleotides: TGTGCCAGCACGCCGGGACTACATAATTCACCCCTCCACTTT.

The chain has TRBV7-9 and TRBJ2-5; the match to TRBD1 covers 8 bases. CDR3 size: 17 residues. V was pared by 7 bases and J by 2 bases, with 15 bases of the junction left unmatched. Germline V gene data show CDR1 as SEHNR and CDR2 as FQNEAQ (reference sequence). CDR3 coding DNA: TGTGCCAGCACCCCACTCGTCGGCCAGGGGGCACAAGAGACCCAGTACTTC. Residues: CASTPLVGQGAQETQYF.

In this sample, this clonotype turned up a few times. This may stem from a read error, because a much larger clone lies one nucleotide away. The chain combines TRBV20-1 with TRBJ2-5; 10 nucleotides line up with TRBD2. CDR3 size: 15 residues. Germline-derived CDR1 and CDR2 are DFQATT and SNEGSKA (reference sequence). J was trimmed by 5 bases and V by 7 bases; bases with no gene match: 13. The CDR3 here is CSGTSGRGLGETQYF. The CDR3 DNA reads as TGCAGTGGGACTAGCGGCCGAGGCCTAGGGGAGACCCAGTACTTC.

The chain has TRBV29-1 and TRBJ2-1; 11 nucleotides line up with TRBD2. The ends lost 7 bases at V and 3 bases at J; junction bases unmatched: 5. The germline V gene encodes CDR1 SQVTM and CDR2 ANQGSEA. The length of the CDR3 is 14 residues. The CDR3 DNA sequence: TGCAGCGGCCGACTAGCGGGGAACTACAATGAGCAGTTCTTC. Translated: CSGRLAGNYNEQFF.